This is a list of T cell receptor beta chains from one sample in a study of T-cell memory formation after mild COVID-19. TCRdb used MiXCR to reprocess the 5' RACE reads, holding one entry per CDR3 protein. The sample records roughly 350,000 distinct CDR3 sequences, roughly 13% being singletons. Specimen: PBMCs or a T cell subset sorted from them (not recorded which). The source is a man younger than 30 who had mild COVID-19 (a few samples of this study predate the infection). Cell type and time point are not known. Both conserved end residues are part of each CDR3. D genes are given only for firm matches. Clone size is stated in some rows and not others, as once, few, many or a class when expanded.

TRBV5-1	TRBJ1-1	few	-	TGCGCCAGCAGCTCGGGGGACCCCAACACTGAAGCTTTCTTT	CASSSGDPNTEAFF
TRBV11-2	TRBJ1-6	few	-	TGTGCCAGCAGCTCTTATTCACCCCTCCACTTT	CASSSYSPLHF
TRBV20-1	TRBJ1-2	few	-	TGCAGTGCCCGGGGTGGCTATGGCTACACCTTC	CSARGGYGYTF
TRBV20-1	TRBJ2-7	-	TRBD2	TGCAGTGCTAGTTCTTCGGGGACTAGCGGACTATCTTACGAGCAGTACTTC	CSASSSGTSGLSYEQYF
TRBV27	TRBJ2-7	-	-	TGTGCCAGCAGTTTATCAGGGGGAATGTACGAGCAGTACTTC	CASSLSGGMYEQYF
TRBV2	TRBJ2-3	few	TRBD2	TGTGCCAGCAGAGAGACTAGCGGAGATACGCAGTATTTT	CASRETSGDTQYF
TRBV6-5	TRBJ2-4	-	-	TGTGCCAGCAGTTACTCGGCCAAAAACATTCAGTACTTC	CASSYSAKNIQYF
TRBV7-3	TRBJ1-1	few	TRBD1	TGTGCCAGCAGCCCCCGGACAGGGGGATTCTTGACTGAAGCTTTCTTT	CASSPRTGGFLTEAFF
TRBV5-1	TRBJ1-6	-	-	TGCGCCAGCAGCTTGCTAGGGGTTTCACCCCTCCACTTT	CASSLLGVSPLHF
TRBV5-1	TRBJ2-1	many	-	TGCGCCAGCAGCTTGGACTCCTACAATGAGCAGTTCTTC	CASSLDSYNEQFF
TRBV6-1	TRBJ2-7	few	-	TGTGCCAGCAGTGAACCGTGGCAGTCTGCCGAGCAGTACTTC	CASSEPWQSAEQYF
TRBV18	TRBJ2-7	-	-	TGTGCCAGCTCACAAAGTAGCTTCAATTACGAGCAGTACTTC	CASSQSSFNYEQYF
TRBV27	TRBJ2-1	-	TRBD2	TGTGCCAGCAGTTCGCGGGGGGGCCTATTTGATGAGCAGTTCTTC	CASSSRGGLFDEQFF
TRBV7-9	TRBJ2-2	few	-	TGTGCCAGCAGCTCAGGAGATCCCTTCGGGGAGCTGTTTTTT	CASSSGDPFGELFF
TRBV7-8	TRBJ2-5	-	-	TGTGCCAGCGCTGATACTTGGACAGAAAAAGAGACCCAGTACTTC	CASADTWTEKETQYF
TRBV7-9	TRBJ2-4	few	-	TGTGCCAGCAGCGGCCCCCGGGGTGTGTCGGCCAAAAACATTCAGTACTTC	CASSGPRGVSAKNIQYF
TRBV23-1	TRBJ2-1	few	-	TGCGCCGGGCGGGACAGATACAATGAGCAGTTCTTC	CAGRDRYNEQFF
TRBV9	TRBJ2-2	few	-	TGTGCCAGCAGCGCTCCCTCTAATCCCACCGGGGAGCTGTTTTTT	CASSAPSNPTGELFF
TRBV3-1	TRBJ2-2	-	TRBD1	TGTGCCAGCAGCCAAGGGAACAGGGGGCTCGGCGGGGAGCTGTTTTTT	CASSQGNRGLGGELFF
TRBV5-1	TRBJ2-3	-	TRBD1	TGCGCCAGCGCCTCCGGGACAGGGGCGGCAGATACGCAGTATTTT	CASASGTGAADTQYF
TRBV5-1	TRBJ2-5	few	-	TGCGCCAGCAGCTTGGCTACAGGACGGACAGAGACCCAGTACTTC	CASSLATGRTETQYF
TRBV12-3/TRBV12-4	TRBJ2-2	-	TRBD2	TGTGCCAGCAGTTTACAGGGACTAGCAAATGGCGGGGAGCTGTTTTTT	CASSLQGLANGGELFF
TRBV5-1	TRBJ2-3	many	TRBD2	TGCGCCAGCTATAGCGGGGGCTCAGATACGCAGTATTTT	CASYSGGSDTQYF